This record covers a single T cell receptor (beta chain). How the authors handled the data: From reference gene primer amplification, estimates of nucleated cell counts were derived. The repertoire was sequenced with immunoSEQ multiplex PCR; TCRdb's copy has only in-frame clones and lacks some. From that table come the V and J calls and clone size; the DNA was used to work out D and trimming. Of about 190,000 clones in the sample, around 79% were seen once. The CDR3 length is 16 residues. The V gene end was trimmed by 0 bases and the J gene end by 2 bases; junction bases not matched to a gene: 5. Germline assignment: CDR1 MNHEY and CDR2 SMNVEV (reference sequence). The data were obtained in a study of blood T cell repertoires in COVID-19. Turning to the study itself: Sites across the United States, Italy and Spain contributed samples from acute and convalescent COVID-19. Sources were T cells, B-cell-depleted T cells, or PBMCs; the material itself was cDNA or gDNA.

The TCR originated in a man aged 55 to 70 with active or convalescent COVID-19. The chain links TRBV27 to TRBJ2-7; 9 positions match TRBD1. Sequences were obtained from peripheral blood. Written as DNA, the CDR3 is TGTGCCAGCAGTTTATCGGGGGGACAGGGAACCTACGAGCAGTACTTC. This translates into CASSLSGGQGTYEQYF.